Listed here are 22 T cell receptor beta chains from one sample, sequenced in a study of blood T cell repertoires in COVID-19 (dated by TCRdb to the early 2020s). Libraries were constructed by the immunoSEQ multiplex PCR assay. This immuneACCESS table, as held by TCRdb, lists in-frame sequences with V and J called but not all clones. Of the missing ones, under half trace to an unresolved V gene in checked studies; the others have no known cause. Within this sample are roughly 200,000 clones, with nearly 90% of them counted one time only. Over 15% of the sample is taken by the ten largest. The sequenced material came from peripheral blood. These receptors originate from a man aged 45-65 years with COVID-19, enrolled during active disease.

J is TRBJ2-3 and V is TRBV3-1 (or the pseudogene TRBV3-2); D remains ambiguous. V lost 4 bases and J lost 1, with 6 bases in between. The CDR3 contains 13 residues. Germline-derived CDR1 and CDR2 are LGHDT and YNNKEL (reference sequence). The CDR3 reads CASSPRRTDTQYF. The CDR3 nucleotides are TGTGCCAGCAGCCCCCGTCGCACAGATACGCAGTATTTT.

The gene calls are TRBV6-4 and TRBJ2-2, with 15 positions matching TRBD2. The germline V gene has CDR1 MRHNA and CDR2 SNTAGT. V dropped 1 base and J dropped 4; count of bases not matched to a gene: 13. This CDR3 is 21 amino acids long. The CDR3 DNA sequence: TGTGCCAGCAGTGACTGGGTGGGACTAGCGGGAGGTTATCTAGGCACCGGGGAGCTGTTTTTT. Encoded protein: CASSDWVGLAGGYLGTGELFF.

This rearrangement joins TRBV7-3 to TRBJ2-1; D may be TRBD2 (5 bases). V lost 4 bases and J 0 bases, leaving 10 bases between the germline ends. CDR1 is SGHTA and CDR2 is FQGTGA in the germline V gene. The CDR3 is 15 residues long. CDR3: CASSYGGSSYNEQFF. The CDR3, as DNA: TGTGCCAGCAGCTACGGTGGGAGCTCCTACAATGAGCAGTTCTTC.

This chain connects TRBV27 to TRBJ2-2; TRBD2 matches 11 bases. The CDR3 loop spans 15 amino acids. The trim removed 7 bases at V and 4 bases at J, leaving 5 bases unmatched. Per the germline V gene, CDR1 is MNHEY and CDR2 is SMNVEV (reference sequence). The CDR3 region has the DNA TGTGCCAGCACCGCTAGCGGGAGGATCACCGGGGAGCTGTTTTTT. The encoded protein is CASTASGRITGELFF.

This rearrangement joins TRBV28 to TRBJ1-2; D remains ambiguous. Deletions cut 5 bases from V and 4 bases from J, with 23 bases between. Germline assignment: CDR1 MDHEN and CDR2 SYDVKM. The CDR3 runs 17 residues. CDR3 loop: CASSLKVLRGIGYGYTF. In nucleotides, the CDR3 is TGTGCCAGCAGTCTTAAGGTCTTGCGGGGAATCGGCTATGGCTACACCTTC.

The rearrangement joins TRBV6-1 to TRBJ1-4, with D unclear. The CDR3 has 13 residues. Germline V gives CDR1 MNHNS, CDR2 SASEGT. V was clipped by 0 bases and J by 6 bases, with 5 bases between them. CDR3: CASSEAWHEKLFF. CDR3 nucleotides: TGTGCCAGCAGTGAAGCATGGCATGAAAAACTGTTTTTT.

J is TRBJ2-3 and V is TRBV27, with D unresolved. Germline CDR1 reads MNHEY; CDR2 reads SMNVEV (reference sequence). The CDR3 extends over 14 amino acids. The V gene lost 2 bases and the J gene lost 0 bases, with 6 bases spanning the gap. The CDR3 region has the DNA TGTGCCAGCAGTTTACGAGGAAGCACAGATACGCAGTATTTT. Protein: CASSLRGSTDTQYF.

In nucleotides, the CDR3 is TGTGCCAGCTCACCATGGGAATCGACGGGAAACTATGGCTACACCTTC. Translating it yields CASSPWESTGNYGYTF. The chain carries TRBV18 and TRBJ1-2; D is unclear. CDR3 length: 16 amino acids. V was pared by 2 bases and J by 2 bases, with 15 bases between. CDR1 and CDR2 from the germline V gene are KGHSH and LQKENI.

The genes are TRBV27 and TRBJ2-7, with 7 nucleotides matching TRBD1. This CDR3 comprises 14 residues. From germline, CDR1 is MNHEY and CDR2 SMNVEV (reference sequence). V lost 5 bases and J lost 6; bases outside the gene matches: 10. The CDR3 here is CASSTQGSGFEQYF. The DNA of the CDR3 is TGTGCCAGCAGTACACAGGGGTCGGGGTTCGAGCAGTACTTC.

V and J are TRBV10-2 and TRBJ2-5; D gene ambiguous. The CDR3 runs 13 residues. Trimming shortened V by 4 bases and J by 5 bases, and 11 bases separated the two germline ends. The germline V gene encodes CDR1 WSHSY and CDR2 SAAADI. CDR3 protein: CASSVAARETQYF. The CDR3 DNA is TGCGCCAGCAGTGTGGCCGCCAGGGAGACCCAGTACTTC.

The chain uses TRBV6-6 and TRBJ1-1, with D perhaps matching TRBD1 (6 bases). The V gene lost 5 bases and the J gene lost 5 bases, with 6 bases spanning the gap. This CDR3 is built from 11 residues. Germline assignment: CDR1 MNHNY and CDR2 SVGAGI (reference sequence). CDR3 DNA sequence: TGTGCCAGCAGTCAGGGGACTGAAGCTTTCTTT. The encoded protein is CASSQGTEAFF.

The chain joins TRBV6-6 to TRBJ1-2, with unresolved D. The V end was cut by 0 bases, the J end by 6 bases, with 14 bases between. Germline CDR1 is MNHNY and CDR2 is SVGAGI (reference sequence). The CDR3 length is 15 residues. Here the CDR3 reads CASSYSRRLGDGYTF. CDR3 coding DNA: TGTGCCAGCAGTTACTCGAGGAGGCTTGGGGATGGCTACACCTTC.

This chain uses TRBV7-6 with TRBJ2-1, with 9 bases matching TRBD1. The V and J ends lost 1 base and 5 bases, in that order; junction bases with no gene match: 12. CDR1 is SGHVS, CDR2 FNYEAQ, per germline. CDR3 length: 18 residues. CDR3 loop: CASSLGPLRDRAHNEQFF. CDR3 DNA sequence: TGTGCCAGCAGCTTAGGCCCCCTCCGGGACAGGGCTCACAATGAGCAGTTCTTC. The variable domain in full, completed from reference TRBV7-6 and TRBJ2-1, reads GAGVSQSPRYKVTKRGQDVALRCDPISGHVSLYWYRQALGQGPEFLTYFNYEAQQDKSGLPNDRFSAERPEGSISTLTIQRTEQRDSAMYRCASSLGPLRDRAHNEQFFGPGTRLTVL.

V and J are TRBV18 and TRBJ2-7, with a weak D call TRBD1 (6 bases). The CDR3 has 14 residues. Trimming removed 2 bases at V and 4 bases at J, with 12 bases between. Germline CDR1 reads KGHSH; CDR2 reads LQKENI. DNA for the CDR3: TGTGCCAGCTCACCAGAGGTGAGGGGGTACGAGCAGTACTTC. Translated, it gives CASSPEVRGYEQYF.

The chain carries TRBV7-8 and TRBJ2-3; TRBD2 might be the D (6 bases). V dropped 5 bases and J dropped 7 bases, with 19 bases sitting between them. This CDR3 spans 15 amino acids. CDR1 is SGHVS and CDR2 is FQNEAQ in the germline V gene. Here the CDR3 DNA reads TGTGCCAGCAGCCTAAGACTAGTGACGGGCCATACGCAGTATTTT. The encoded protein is CASSLRLVTGHTQYF. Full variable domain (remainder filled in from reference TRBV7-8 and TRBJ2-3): GAGVSQSPRYKVAKRGQDVALRCDPISGHVSLFWYQQALGQGPEFLTYFQNEAQLDKSGLPSDRFFAERPEGSVSTLKIQRTQQEDSAVYLCASSLRLVTGHTQYFGPGTRLTVL.

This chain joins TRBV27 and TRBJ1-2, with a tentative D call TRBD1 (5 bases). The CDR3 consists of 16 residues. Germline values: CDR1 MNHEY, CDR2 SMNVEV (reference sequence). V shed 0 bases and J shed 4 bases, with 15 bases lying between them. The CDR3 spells CASSLSIRQGTYGYTF. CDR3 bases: TGTGCCAGCAGTTTATCAATACGGCAGGGTACCTATGGCTACACCTTC.

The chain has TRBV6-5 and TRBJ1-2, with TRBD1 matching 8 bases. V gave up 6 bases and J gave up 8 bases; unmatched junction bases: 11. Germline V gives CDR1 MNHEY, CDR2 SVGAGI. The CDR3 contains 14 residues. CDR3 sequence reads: CASRNLDRASGYTF. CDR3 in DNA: TGTGCCAGCAGGAATTTGGACAGGGCCTCGGGCTACACCTTC.

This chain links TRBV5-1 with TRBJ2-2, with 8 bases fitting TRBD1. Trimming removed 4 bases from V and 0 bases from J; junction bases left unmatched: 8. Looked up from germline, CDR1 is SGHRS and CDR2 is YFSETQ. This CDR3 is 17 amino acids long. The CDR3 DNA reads TGCGCCAGCAGCGAACGCGGACAGGGAGCGAACACCGGGGAGCTGTTTTTT. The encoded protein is CASSERGQGANTGELFF.

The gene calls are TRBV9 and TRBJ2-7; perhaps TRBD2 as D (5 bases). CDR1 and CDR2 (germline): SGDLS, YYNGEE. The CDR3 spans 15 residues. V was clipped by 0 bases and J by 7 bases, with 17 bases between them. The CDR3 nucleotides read TGTGCCAGCAGCGTAGGTTCTACTACCCCGGGGGAGCAGTACTTC. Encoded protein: CASSVGSTTPGEQYF.

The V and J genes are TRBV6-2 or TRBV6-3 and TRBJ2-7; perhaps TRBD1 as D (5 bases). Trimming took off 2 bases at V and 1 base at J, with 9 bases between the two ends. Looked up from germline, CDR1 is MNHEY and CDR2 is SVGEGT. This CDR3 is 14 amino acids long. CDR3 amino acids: CASSYVGQSYEQYF. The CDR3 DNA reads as TGTGCCAGCAGTTACGTGGGGCAATCCTACGAGCAGTACTTC.

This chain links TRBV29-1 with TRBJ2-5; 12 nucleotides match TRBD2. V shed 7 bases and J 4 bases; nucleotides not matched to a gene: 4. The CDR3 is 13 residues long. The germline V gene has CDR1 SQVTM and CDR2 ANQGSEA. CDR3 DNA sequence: TGCAGCGGTTCACTAGCGGGAGGAGAGACCCAGTACTTC. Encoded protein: CSGSLAGGETQYF. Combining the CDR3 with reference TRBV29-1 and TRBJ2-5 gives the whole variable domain SAVISQKPSRDICQRGTSLTIQCQVDSQVTMMFWYRQQPGQSLTLIATANQGSEATYESGFVIDKFPISRPNLTFSTLTVSNMSPEDSSIYLCSGSLAGGETQYFGPGTRLLVL.

CDR3 sequence reads: CASSSLKNIQYF. The DNA of the CDR3 is TGTGCCAGTAGTAGTCTCAAAAACATTCAGTACTTC. This sequence joins TRBV19 and TRBJ2-4, with no clear D. The CDR3 has 12 amino acids. Per germline, CDR1 LNHDA and CDR2 SQIVND (reference sequence). Trimming stripped 4 bases from V and 3 bases from J, with 4 bases between.